The text below deals with one T cell receptor (beta chain). Clones were sequenced by immunoSEQ multiplex PCR, and TCRdb holds only the in-frame ones, with some missing. The sample lists around 64,000 clones; roughly 93% were seen once. CDR1 is SGHNT, CDR2 YYREEE, per germline (reference sequence). The CDR3 consists of 17 residues. The junction had 11 bases not matched to a gene; V was cut back by 1 base and J by 4 bases. The data were obtained in a study of blood T cell repertoires in COVID-19. Looking at the study overall: The origin of the acute and convalescent COVID-19 samples was the United States, Italy and Spain. From T cells, B-cell-depleted T cells, or PBMCs came the material, which was cDNA or gDNA.

This chain joins TRBV5-4 and TRBJ1-1; TRBD1 agrees at 9 bases. Sequenced sample: peripheral blood. This TCR was sampled from a human donor in a cohort sampled during active COVID-19. The CDR3 DNA follows: TGTGCCAGCAGCTTGCCCCTACAGGGGGCGGTAAGCACTGAAGCTTTCTTT. This encodes CASSLPLQGAVSTEAFF.